Below, 10 T cell receptor beta chains from the same sample are listed, as sequenced in a study of CD8+CD57+ T cells in acquired aplastic anemia. TCR beta VDJ and CDR3 profiling used genomic DNA as template. TCRdb ran MiXCR on the reads and lists one entry per CDR3 protein. The data show 350,000 to 450,000 distinct CDR3 sequences, 55% to 75% seen once. Sequences were obtained from sorted CD4+, CD8+, or CD8+CD57+ T cells (not recorded which) from PBMCs. The receptors shown here come from a human donor in good health, serving as a control.

The gene calls are TRBV19 and TRBJ2-7; the match to TRBD2 covers 7 bases. The CDR3 totals 13 residues. V lost 3 bases, J lost 5 bases, and 4 bases stayed unmatched. CDR1 and CDR2 from the germline V gene are LNHDA and SQIVND (reference sequence). The CDR3 DNA follows: TGTGCCAGTAGTATCGGACGGGAGGACGAGCAGTACTTC. Its translation is CASSIGREDEQYF.

This clonotype came up many times. This sequence joins TRBV6-1 and TRBJ2-7, with D maybe TRBD1 (6 bases). From germline, CDR1 is MNHNS and CDR2 SASEGT. The CDR3 is made up of 12 amino acids. The V end lost 6 bases, the J end lost 0 bases, and 6 bases lay between the germline ends. The CDR3 protein is CASRTGSYEQYF. The CDR3 DNA reads as TGTGCCAGCAGGACAGGCTCCTACGAGCAGTACTTC.

As concerns this clonotype: The CDR3 does not end in the conserved phenylalanine or tryptophan, so this is likely a read error. The DNA is left out, because the CDR3 cannot be placed on it with certainty; the CDR3 is given as TCRdb lists it. V is TRBV7-3 and J is TRBJ2-5. Germline V lookup: CDR1 SGHTA, CDR2 FQGTGA. 13 amino acids form the CDR3, both terminal residues included. This chain's CDR3 is CASSVGRETPYNL.

The chain links TRBV7-9 to TRBJ1-2; 11 bases agree with TRBD1. The CDR3 covers 15 residues. The V gene's germline CDR1 is SEHNR and CDR2 FQNEAQ (reference sequence). V was clipped by 0 bases and J by 7 bases; unmatched bases: 4. Here the CDR3 reads CASSLARTGGGGYTF. DNA for the CDR3: TGTGCCAGCAGCTTAGCGAGGACAGGGGGCGGTGGCTACACCTTC.

Regarding this clonotype: An end of the junction does not agree with germline; a read error may underlie this. The V gene is TRBV7-2, the J gene TRBJ2-7; no reliable D call. The CDR3 totals 11 residues. Germline CDR1 and CDR2: SGHTA and FQGNSA. The CDR3 reads CASSPALGQAF. CDR3 coding DNA: TGCGCCAGCAGCCCGGCCCTCGGGCAGGCCTTC.

Notes on this clonotype: A much larger clone differs by one base, so this may be a read error. The chain uses TRBV5-6 and TRBJ2-3, with 9 bases that match TRBD1. CDR3 length equals 15 residues. With 1 base clipped from V and 4 bases from J, the junction kept 4 bases outside the gene matches. The germline gives CDR1 SGHDT, CDR2 YYEEEE. CDR3 in amino acids: CASSLTGGEADTQYF. The CDR3 DNA reads TGTGCCAGCAGCTTGACAGGGGGCGAGGCAGATACGCAGTATTTT.

This chain uses TRBV12-3 or TRBV12-4 with TRBJ1-1; TRBD1 is a possible D gene (5 bases). V was trimmed by 4 bases and J by 3 bases, leaving 9 bases between them. This CDR3 has 13 residues. In DNA form, the CDR3 reads TGTGCCAGCAGTTACTTGGGGGACACTGAAGCTTTCTTT. Its protein is CASSYLGDTEAFF.

Turning to this clonotype: This CDR3 is missing its conserved last phenylalanine or tryptophan, likely due to a read error. The DNA is left out, because the CDR3 cannot be placed on it with certainty; the CDR3 is given as TCRdb lists it. V is TRBV7-9 and J is TRBJ1-2; whether TRBD1, the table's D call, matches the DNA was not checked. Per the germline V gene, CDR1 is SEHNR and CDR2 is FQNEAQ (reference sequence). The CDR3 spans 13 residues, counting both ends. CDR3 sequence reads: CASSLQGKGAFIR.

The CDR3 sequence is CASTMDRFGNTIYF. The CDR3 DNA sequence: TGTGCCAGCACAATGGACAGGTTCGGAAACACCATATATTTT. V gene TRBV12-3 or TRBV12-4 combines with J gene TRBJ1-3; 7 bases agree with TRBD1. V dropped 7 bases and J dropped 4; count of bases not matched to a gene: 7. This CDR3 is 14 amino acids long.

The sample holds many counts of this clonotype. V gene TRBV12-3 or TRBV12-4 combines with J gene TRBJ2-7; the D gene is possibly TRBD1 (6 bases). There are 13 residues in the CDR3. V lost 2 bases to trimming and J lost 7 bases, with 12 bases between them. The CDR3 sequence: CASSLRQGYEQYF. In DNA, the CDR3 is TGTGCCAGCAGTTTACGGCAGGGGTATGAGCAGTACTTC.